This T cell receptor beta chain was found in a study of blood T cell repertoires in COVID-19. Overall study context: Spain, Italy and the United States supplied samples that represented acute and convalescent COVID-19. The analysed material was cDNA or gDNA that came from T cells, B-cell-depleted T cells, or PBMCs.

Original data processing: Amplification from reference gene primers served as the basis for estimated nucleated cell counts. Using immunoSEQ multiplex PCR, the repertoire was profiled, and TCRdb retains in-frame clones only, with some absent. V, J and clone size derive from that table, while D and trimming were established from the DNA sequence. The sample includes about 160,000 clones, roughly 90% of them seen just once. The CDR3 has 16 residues. Trimming at V came to 2 bases and at J to 4 bases, leaving 9 bases not matched to a gene. Germline V gene data show CDR1 as ENHRY and CDR2 as SYGVKD. The chain uses TRBV10-3 and TRBJ1-1; 8 bases match TRBD1. The specimen was peripheral blood. The receptor comes from a man aged 50-60 years with acute or convalescent COVID-19. CDR3 in amino acids: CAISERGTTGGTEAFF. CDR3 DNA sequence: TGTGCCATCAGTGAGCGGGGTACTACAGGGGGCACTGAAGCTTTCTTT.